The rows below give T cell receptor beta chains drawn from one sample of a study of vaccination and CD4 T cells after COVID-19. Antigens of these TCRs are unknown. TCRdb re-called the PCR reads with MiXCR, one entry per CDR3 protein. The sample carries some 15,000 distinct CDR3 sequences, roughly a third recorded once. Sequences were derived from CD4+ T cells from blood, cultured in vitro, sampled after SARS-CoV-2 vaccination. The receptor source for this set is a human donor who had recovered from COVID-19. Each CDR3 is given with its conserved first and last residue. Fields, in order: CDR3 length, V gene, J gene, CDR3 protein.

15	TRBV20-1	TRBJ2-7	CSARSGGRKAYEQYF
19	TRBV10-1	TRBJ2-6	CASSEIVKRVPTGANVLTF
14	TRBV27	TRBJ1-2	CASTFRAGPYGYTF
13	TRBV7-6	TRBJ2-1	CASSGTSGTEQFF
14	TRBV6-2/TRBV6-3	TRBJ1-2	CASSYYKQGRDYTF
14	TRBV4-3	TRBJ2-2	CASSLRANTGELFF
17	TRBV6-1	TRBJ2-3	CASSRPRDNLSTDTQYF
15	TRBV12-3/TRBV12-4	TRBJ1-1	CASSLFRGKNTEAFF
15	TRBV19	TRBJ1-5	CASRRTGGSNQPQHF
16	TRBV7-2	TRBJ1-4	CASSLMGRIANEKLFF
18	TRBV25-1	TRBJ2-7	CASSEWVPGQEIIYEQYF
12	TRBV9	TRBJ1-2	CASSVGGYGYTF
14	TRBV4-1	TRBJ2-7	CASSQPGLVYEQYF
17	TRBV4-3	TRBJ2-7	CASSQEPIPGQGYEQYF
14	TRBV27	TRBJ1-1	CASSINRGWVEAFF
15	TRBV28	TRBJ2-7	CASSWWSGRFYEQYF
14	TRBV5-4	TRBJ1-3	CASSSPSAGNTIYF
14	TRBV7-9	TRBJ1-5	CASSFGTPNQPQHF
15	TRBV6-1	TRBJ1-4	CASGVDRRTNEKLFF
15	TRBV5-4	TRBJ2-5	CASSRQTGEGETQYF
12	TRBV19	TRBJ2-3	CASRGTTDTQYF
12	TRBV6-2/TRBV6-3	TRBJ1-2	CASRRDGDGYTF
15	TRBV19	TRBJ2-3	CASSSRTGYADTQYF
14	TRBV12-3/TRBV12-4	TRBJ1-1	CASSHGGGSSEAFF
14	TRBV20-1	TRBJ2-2	CSAVLAGGAGELFF
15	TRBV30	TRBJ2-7	CAWSPKGGSLYEQYF
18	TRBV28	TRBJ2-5	CASSLGASGLPPAETQYF
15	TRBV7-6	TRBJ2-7	CASSLGGTGGSEQYF
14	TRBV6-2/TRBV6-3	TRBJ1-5	CASSVGQNNQPQHF
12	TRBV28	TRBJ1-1	CASSRGPGEAFF
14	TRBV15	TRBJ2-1	CATSREGSHNEQFF